Described below is a single T cell receptor beta chain sequence and its context. The source of the sample is a study of Ad26.COV2.S vaccination and SARS-CoV-2 variants. Study-wide context: Administration of Ad26.COV2.S was intramuscular, either once or twice 56 days apart.

CDR1 is SGHRS, CDR2 YFSETQ, per germline. The J segment lost 8 bases and the V segment lost 6 bases, leaving 11 bases of the junction unmatched. The CDR3 has 14 residues. The assay was immunoSEQ multiplex PCR, and TCRdb's table has in-frame clones only and misses some. This sample has approximately 410,000 clones, with 70% to 90% found just once. Treatment in this sample: about 20 received Ad26.COV2.S at low or high dose, single or two shots; several received placebo; per-sample allocation not given. After the first vaccine or placebo injection, samples were drawn on day 63. The shot given was an Ad26 vector that makes Wuhan-strain SARS-CoV-2 spike.

The V call is TRBV5-1, the J call TRBJ1-2; 9 nucleotides align to TRBD1. The sequence came from a person between 18 and 59 years old who received the Ad26.COV2.S COVID-19 vaccine or a placebo. Specimen: peripheral blood, collected in a trial of Ad26.COV2.S vaccine versus placebo. The CDR3: CASKQGTGNEGYTF. In DNA, the CDR3 is TGCGCCAGCAAGCAAGGGACAGGGAATGAAGGCTACACCTTC.